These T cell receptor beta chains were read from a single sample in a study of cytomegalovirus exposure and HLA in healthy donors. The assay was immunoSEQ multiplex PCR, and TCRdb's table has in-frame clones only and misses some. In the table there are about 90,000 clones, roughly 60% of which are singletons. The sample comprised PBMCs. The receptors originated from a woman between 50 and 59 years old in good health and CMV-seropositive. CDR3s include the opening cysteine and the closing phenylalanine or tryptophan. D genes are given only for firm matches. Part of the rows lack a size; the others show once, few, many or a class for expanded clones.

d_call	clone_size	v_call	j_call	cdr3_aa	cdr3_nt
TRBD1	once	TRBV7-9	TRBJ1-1	CASNLGQGALAFF	TGTGCCAGCAACCTCGGACAGGGGGCACTTGCTTTCTTT
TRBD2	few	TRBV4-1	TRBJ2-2	CASSPGLGYNTGELFF	TGCGCCAGCAGCCCAGGACTAGGGTATAACACCGGGGAGCTGTTTTTT
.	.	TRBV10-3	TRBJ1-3	CAISESRDSGNTIYF	TGTGCCATCAGTGAGTCCAGGGACTCTGGAAACACCATATATTTT
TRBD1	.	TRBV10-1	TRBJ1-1	CASSAGQGVTFF	TGCGCCAGCAGTGCCGGGCAGGGGGTGACTTTCTTT
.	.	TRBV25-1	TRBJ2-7	CASSEVPPGNPAYEQYF	TGTGCCAGCAGTGAAGTCCCCCCAGGGAACCCCGCCTACGAGCAGTACTTC
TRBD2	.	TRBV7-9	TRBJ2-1	CASRAGGYYNEQFF	TGTGCCTCCCGGGCGGGGGGCTACTACAATGAGCAGTTCTTC
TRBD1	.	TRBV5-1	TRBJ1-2	CASSSNPGQGPHGYTF	TGCGCCAGCAGCTCAAATCCGGGACAGGGGCCCCATGGCTACACCTTC
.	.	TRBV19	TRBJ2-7	CASSTQGGGVYEQYF	TGTGCCAGTAGTACCCAAGGGGGCGGGGTCTACGAGCAGTACTTC
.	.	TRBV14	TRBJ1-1	CASSQSTTFISEAFF	TGTGCCAGCAGCCAAAGTACAACATTCATCTCTGAAGCTTTCTTT
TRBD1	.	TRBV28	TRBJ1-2	CASSPHDRGGYTF	TGTGCCAGCAGCCCCCACGACAGGGGCGGCTACACCTTC
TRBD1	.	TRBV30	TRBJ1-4	CAWSGDSNEKLFF	TGTGCCTGGAGTGGGGACAGTAATGAAAAACTGTTTTTT
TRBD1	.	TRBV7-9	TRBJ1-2	CASSTTNWTGVNDGYTF	TGTGCCAGCAGCACAACCAATTGGACAGGGGTCAACGATGGCTACACCTTC
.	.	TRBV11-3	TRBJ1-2	CARRQGPGYGYTF	TGTGCACGTCGGCAGGGGCCGGGCTATGGCTACACCTTC
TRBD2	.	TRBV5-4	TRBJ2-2	CASSFSSGGVGELFF	TGTGCCAGCAGCTTCTCTAGCGGGGGAGTAGGGGAGCTGTTTTTT
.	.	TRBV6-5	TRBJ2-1	CASSPDYNEQFF	TGTGCCAGCAGCCCAGACTACAATGAGCAGTTCTTC
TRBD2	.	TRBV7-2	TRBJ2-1	CASSSTLTSGGFYNEQFF	TGTGCCAGCAGCTCGACATTAACTAGCGGGGGGTTTTACAATGAGCAGTTCTTC
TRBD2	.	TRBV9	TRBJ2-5	CASSVGLAGLETQYF	TGTGCCAGCAGCGTAGGGTTAGCGGGGTTGGAGACCCAGTACTTC